The sequence of this TCR beta chain was determined in a study of beta chain features in type 1 diabetes. cDNA synthesis used the whole RNA isolate, giving expressed TCRB sequences. Generated by immunoSEQ multiplex PCR, the TCRdb table keeps only in-frame clones and is missing some. The table includes about 340,000 clones, around an eighth detected once. About this clone itself: Its antigen is not identified.

Study observations and caveats: A moderate, significant TCRB CDR3 shortening appeared in type 1 diabetes across four CD4+ subsets.

Unmatched junction bases numbered 2, after V lost 0 bases and J lost 3 bases. The CDR3 extends over 14 amino acids. Germline-derived CDR1 and CDR2 are ENHRY and SYGVKD. The clonotype originates from a woman between 18 and 29 years old with type 1 diabetes. J is TRBJ2-7 and V is TRBV10-3; 7 nucleotides line up with TRBD2. Sequencing was performed on naive CD4+ T cells from blood. The CDR3 DNA reads as TGTGCCATCAGTGAGTCGGCTAGCGGCTACGAGCAGTACTTC. It is translated as CAISESASGYEQYF.